What follows describes a single TCR beta chain. The sample belongs to a study of T cell changes during pregnancy in multiple sclerosis. The CDR3 runs 19 residues. CDR1 SGHVS and CDR2 FQNEAQ come from the germline V gene. The V and J ends lost 5 bases and 0 bases respectively, with 23 bases between them. Using immunoSEQ multiplex PCR, the repertoire was profiled, and TCRdb retains in-frame clones only, with some absent. Among under 110,000 clones, 91% were seen once, and the ten largest hold around 3%. The V gene is TRBV7-8, the J gene TRBJ1-5, with D possibly TRBD1 on 5 matching bases. The source material was peripheral blood, sampled in the second trimester of pregnancy. The TCR originated in a female donor with multiple sclerosis, enrolled in a pregnancy study. The CDR3 coding sequence is TGTGCCAGCAGCCCCACTTTACCGACAGTGGCGAATAGCAATCAGCCCCAGCATTTT. This codes for CASSPTLPTVANSNQPQHF.